Listed below are T cell receptor beta chains from one sample, sequenced in a study of cytomegalovirus exposure and HLA in healthy donors. Sequencing was performed with immunoSEQ multiplex PCR; in TCRdb, only in-frame clones are kept and a portion is missing. This repertoire shows some 160,000 clones, roughly 76% found once; its top ten account for about 2.5%. Sequenced input: PBMCs. The receptors come from a male donor in good health and CMV-seronegative. Both conserved end residues are part of each CDR3. D genes are given only for firm matches. The listing skips clone size in some rows; elsewhere it reads once, few, many or a size class.

clone size | J gene | D gene | V gene | CDR3 protein | CDR3 DNA
- | TRBJ1-5 | TRBD1 | TRBV19 | CASSISDRGRPQHF | TGTGCCAGTAGTATATCGGACAGGGGGCGACCCCAGCATTTT
- | TRBJ1-5 | - | TRBV7-6 | CASSSSIASGNQPQHF | TGTGCCAGCAGCTCTTCCATCGCTTCGGGCAATCAGCCCCAGCATTTT
- | TRBJ2-5 | - | TRBV14 | CASSPLTNQETQYF | TGTGCCAGCAGCCCCTTAACTAACCAAGAGACCCAGTACTTC
- | TRBJ1-4 | TRBD1 | TRBV13 | CASSARDRGTNEKLFF | TGTGCCAGCAGCGCCCGGGACAGGGGTACTAATGAAAAACTGTTTTTT
once | TRBJ2-3 | - | TRBV7-9 | CASSLVSVDTQYF | TGTGCCAGCAGCTTAGTGAGCGTGGATACGCAGTATTTT
- | TRBJ1-1 | - | TRBV7-9 | CASSLGVERTEAFF | TGTGCCAGCAGCTTAGGGGTGGAGCGGACTGAAGCTTTCTTT
- | TRBJ2-5 | - | TRBV4-1 | CASSKSGEETQYF | TGCGCCAGCAGCAAATCGGGAGAAGAGACCCAGTACTTC
- | TRBJ1-2 | - | TRBV6-1 | CASSEGPGRNYGYTF | TGTGCCAGCAGTGAAGGCCCGGGGAGGAACTATGGCTACACCTTC
few | TRBJ1-1 | - | TRBV5-1 | CASEDGKNTEAFF | TGCGCCAGCGAGGACGGGAAGAACACTGAAGCTTTCTTT
- | TRBJ1-4 | - | TRBV27 | CASSFLEEATEKLFF | TGTGCCAGCAGTTTCCTCGAGGAGGCTACGGAAAAACTGTTTTTT
- | TRBJ2-3 | TRBD1 | TRBV5-1 | CASSPGQGSDTQYF | TGCGCCAGCAGCCCCGGACAGGGGTCAGATACGCAGTATTTT
- | TRBJ2-7 | - | TRBV19 | CASQLAQGDYEQYF | TGTGCCAGCCAGTTAGCTCAGGGCGACTACGAGCAGTACTTC
- | TRBJ2-5 | TRBD1 | TRBV18 | CASSPGVGGWETQYF | TGTGCCAGCTCACCCGGAGTAGGGGGCTGGGAGACCCAGTACTTC
- | TRBJ1-2 | TRBD1 | TRBV5-4 | CASSSGTGHNYGYTF | TGTGCCAGCAGCTCAGGGACAGGGCATAACTATGGCTACACCTTC
- | TRBJ2-6 | TRBD1 | TRBV27 | CATRIGDRSFGANVLTF | TGTGCCACCAGAATCGGGGACAGAAGTTTCGGGGCCAACGTCCTGACTTTC
- | TRBJ1-2 | - | TRBV10-3 | CAISEIRGDLSGYTF | TGTGCCATCAGCGAGATCAGGGGTGATCTGAGTGGCTACACCTTC
- | TRBJ1-1 | - | TRBV30 | CAWSPGTLNTEAFF | TGTGCCTGGAGTCCCGGGACACTGAACACTGAAGCTTTCTTT
- | TRBJ2-2 | - | TRBV7-6 | CASSLVPPGQFTGELFF | TGTGCCAGCAGCTTAGTTCCCCCAGGACAGTTCACCGGGGAGCTGTTTTTT
- | TRBJ1-4 | - | TRBV27 | CASSRRGYNEKLFF | TGTGCCAGCAGTCGCAGGGGATACAATGAAAAACTGTTTTTT
- | TRBJ2-7 | - | TRBV5-1 | CASSFSHSSYEQYF | TGCGCCAGCAGCTTTTCCCACAGCTCCTACGAGCAGTACTTC
once | TRBJ1-4 | - | TRBV5-1 | CASSRDLQGNEKLFF | TGCGCCAGCAGTAGAGATTTGCAGGGGAATGAAAAACTGTTTTTT
- | TRBJ2-3 | - | TRBV5-6 | CASSLGVGPRTDTQYF | TGTGCCAGCAGCTTGGGCGTGGGGCCGCGCACAGATACGCAGTATTTT
- | TRBJ1-3 | - | TRBV6-6 | CASSYLGGFGNTIYF | TGTGCCAGCAGTTACTTAGGGGGATTTGGAAACACCATATATTTT
few | TRBJ1-2 | - | TRBV5-4 | CASSLGGDDYGYTF | TGTGCCAGCAGCTTGGGGGGGGACGACTATGGCTACACCTTC
- | TRBJ2-7 | TRBD1 | TRBV9 | CASSVSGTGVYEQYF | TGTGCCAGCAGCGTCTCCGGGACAGGGGTCTACGAGCAGTACTTC
once | TRBJ1-1 | TRBD1 | TRBV7-9 | CASSEQGATTEAFF | TGTGCCAGCAGCGAACAGGGGGCTACGACTGAAGCTTTCTTT
- | TRBJ2-1 | - | TRBV7-8 | CASSTSQIAVEPNEQFF | TGTGCCAGCAGCACCTCCCAGATAGCGGTTGAGCCTAATGAGCAGTTCTTC
- | TRBJ1-1 | TRBD1 | TRBV10-3 | CAISERDSRHTEAFF | TGTGCCATCAGTGAGAGGGACAGCCGTCACACTGAAGCTTTCTTT
- | TRBJ2-2 | TRBD1 | TRBV10-3 | CAITQTGGAGELFF | TGTGCCATCACCCAGACAGGGGGGGCCGGGGAGCTGTTTTTT
- | TRBJ2-5 | TRBD1 | TRBV2 | CASSGDRGIETQYF | TGTGCCAGCAGTGGGGACAGGGGTATCGAGACCCAGTACTTC
- | TRBJ2-7 | TRBD2 | TRBV7-2 | CASSPPGGRYEQYF | TGTGCCAGCAGCCCCCCGGGAGGACGTTACGAGCAGTACTTC
- | TRBJ2-1 | - | TRBV6-5 | CASSYGGLTYNEQFF | TGTGCCAGCAGTTACGGGGGCTTGACCTACAATGAGCAGTTCTTC
- | TRBJ2-5 | TRBD1 | TRBV7-6 | CASADRGSVGETQYF | TGTGCCTCTGCGGACAGGGGCTCCGTTGGGGAGACCCAGTACTTC
- | TRBJ2-7 | TRBD2 | TRBV10-3 | CAISRLAGRYEQYF | TGTGCCATCAGCCGACTAGCGGGGAGGTACGAGCAGTACTTC
- | TRBJ1-2 | TRBD1 | TRBV11-2 | CASSLGDRGLLVHGYTF | TGTGCCAGCAGCCTCGGGGACAGGGGGCTTCTTGTGCATGGCTACACCTTC
once | TRBJ1-2 | TRBD1 | TRBV29-1 | CSVLRDRGPYGYTF | TGCAGCGTCCTCCGGGACAGGGGGCCCTATGGCTACACCTTC
- | TRBJ2-5 | TRBD1 | TRBV6-5 | CASSPRTGGFETQYF | TGTGCCAGCAGTCCCCGGACAGGGGGCTTCGAGACCCAGTACTTC
- | TRBJ1-1 | - | TRBV4-1 | CASSQEQQRPFF | TGCGCCAGCAGCCAAGAGCAACAGCGGCCTTTCTTT
- | TRBJ1-2 | TRBD1 | TRBV19 | CATAGQGTHGYTF | TGTGCCACTGCCGGACAGGGGACCCATGGCTACACCTTC
- | TRBJ2-3 | - | TRBV6-5 | CASSYSSGQGLDTQYF | TGTGCCAGCAGTTACTCGAGTGGGCAGGGATTGGATACGCAGTATTTT
- | TRBJ1-2 | - | TRBV6-1 | CASTPEPRQTYGYTF | TGTGCCAGCACCCCGGAGCCTCGACAGACCTATGGCTACACCTTC
- | TRBJ1-1 | - | TRBV9 | CASSSLQTEAFF | TGTGCCAGCAGCTCCCTTCAGACTGAAGCTTTCTTT
- | TRBJ2-7 | TRBD1 | TRBV6-5 | CASTTDRGSYEQYF | TGTGCCAGCACCACGGACAGGGGCTCCTACGAGCAGTACTTC
- | TRBJ2-2 | - | TRBV10-3 | CAISESASARTGELFF | TGTGCCATCAGTGAGTCGGCTAGCGCGAGAACCGGGGAGCTGTTTTTT
- | TRBJ1-2 | - | TRBV7-2 | CASSLGGVSYGYTF | TGTGCCAGCAGCTTAGGCGGGGTGAGCTATGGCTACACCTTC
- | TRBJ2-7 | - | TRBV5-1 | CASSLDSSRASEQYF | TGCGCCAGCAGCTTGGATAGTAGCAGGGCATCGGAGCAGTACTTC
- | TRBJ1-5 | - | TRBV6-5 | CASSRQPNQPQHF | TGTGCCAGCAGTCGACAACCCAATCAGCCCCAGCATTTT
once | TRBJ2-3 | - | TRBV5-1 | CASSLAGGDTQYF | TGCGCCAGCAGCTTGGCAGGGGGGGATACGCAGTATTTT
once | TRBJ1-1 | - | TRBV29-1 | CSVERMNTEAFF | TGCAGCGTTGAGAGGATGAACACTGAAGCTTTCTTT
- | TRBJ2-7 | - | TRBV6-1 | CASNSFSPGSYEQYF | TGTGCCAGCAACTCGTTTTCTCCAGGGTCGTACGAGCAGTACTTC